Following are 19 T cell receptor beta chains from one sample sequenced in a study of post-analysis software for immune sequencing data (dated by TCRdb to between 2015 and 2017). No antigen is known for these receptors. The library was produced with PCR. The sequencing machine was an Illumina HiSeq 2500. To reduce PCR and sequencing biases, unique molecular identifiers were incorporated into the TCR beta cDNA libraries. TCRdb trimmed the raw reads at Q25, called clones with MiXCR and kept productive beta chains. Rows matching on CDR3 protein sequence are summarized as one entry with the most common DNA and genes. In all, the sample holds more than 500,000 distinct CDR3 sequences, and around 31% of those were seen once. 5% to 6% of the sample comes from the top ten. Broad study findings and their caveats: Four or five TRBV segments, including TRBV5-6, TRBV5-1 and TRBV20-1, were significantly more frequent in patients than controls.

Sequencing was performed on blood. The receptors derive from a girl under 18 with multiple sclerosis.

The V and J genes are TRBV7-2 and TRBJ1-1; unclear D gene. Per germline, CDR1 SGHTA and CDR2 FQGNSA. V lost 1 base to trimming and J lost 0 bases, with 12 bases between them. This CDR3 contains 16 residues. The CDR3 here is CASSLGLGSMNTEAFF. CDR3 coding DNA: TGTGCCAGCAGCTTAGGATTAGGGTCCATGAACACTGAAGCTTTCTTT.

This clonotype was seen a handful of times. The chain links TRBV5-1 to TRBJ2-3; weak D call: TRBD1 (6 bases). V lost 2 bases to trimming and J lost 5 bases, with 9 bases between them. From germline, CDR1 is SGHRS and CDR2 YFSETQ. This CDR3 has 13 amino acids. The DNA of the CDR3 is TGCGCCAGCAGCTTAGGACAGAAAGATACGCAGTATTTT. It codes for CASSLGQKDTQYF.

The rearrangement links TRBV12-3 or TRBV12-4 to TRBJ2-1; D gene ambiguous. V shed 6 bases and J shed 4 bases, with 13 bases lying between them. The CDR3 covers 14 residues. The CDR3 DNA is TGTGCCAGCAGACCTCACCAGACGTACAATGAGCAGTTCTTC. As protein: CASRPHQTYNEQFF.

This clonotype was seen at least ten times. This sequence joins TRBV20-1 and TRBJ2-1; D is possibly TRBD2 (5 bases). The CDR3 loop spans 15 amino acids. Per germline, CDR1 DFQATT and CDR2 SNEGSKA (reference sequence). V lost 0 bases to trimming and J lost 5 bases, with 14 bases between them. CDR3 protein: CSARDSASPNNEQFF. CDR3 bases: TGCAGTGCTAGAGATTCGGCTAGCCCGAACAATGAGCAGTTCTTC.

This chain uses TRBV25-1 with TRBJ2-3; TRBD2 might be the D (6 bases). The CDR3 length is 17 residues. Trimming stripped 3 bases from V and 2 bases from J, with 18 bases between. The germline gives CDR1 MGHDK, CDR2 SYGVNS. This chain's CDR3 is CASSEALSGTVTDTQYF. Here the CDR3 DNA reads TGTGCCAGCAGTGAGGCACTTAGCGGAACCGTCACAGATACGCAGTATTTT.

Only a few counts were recorded for this clonotype. The V gene is TRBV10-1, the J gene TRBJ2-3, with D perhaps matching TRBD1 (6 bases). The CDR3 has 15 residues. Germline V CDR1 and CDR2: WNHNN, SYGVQD (reference sequence). V shed 8 bases and J shed 2 bases, with 17 bases lying between them. In nucleotides, the CDR3 is TGCGCCAGCGGAACCAGGGGATACGACACAGATACGCAGTATTTT. Translated, it gives CASGTRGYDTDTQYF.

This clonotype was detected many times. The chain carries TRBV20-1 and TRBJ2-5, with unresolved D. Between the trimmed V and J ends, which lost 3 bases and 3 bases, there was a span of 5 bases. CDR3 length equals 11 residues. In germline, CDR1 is DFQATT, CDR2 SNEGSKA (reference sequence). CDR3 nucleotides: TGCAGTGCTAGTGCGGAAGAGACCCAGTACTTC. It specifies CSASAEETQYF.

This clonotype was detected a few times. The chain couples TRBV4-2 to TRBJ1-1, with 7 bases fitting TRBD1. The CDR3 has 16 residues. Germline lookup yields CDR1 LGHNA and CDR2 YNFKEQ. V lost 0 bases, J lost 1 base, and 5 bases stayed unmatched. The chain's CDR3 is CASSQETPGGNTEAFF. CDR3 in DNA: TGTGCCAGCAGCCAAGAAACACCAGGGGGGAACACTGAAGCTTTCTTT.

V usage is TRBV28 and J usage is TRBJ2-7; TRBD1 matches 7 bases. Germline CDR1 is MDHEN and CDR2 is SYDVKM. V lost 2 bases, J lost 5 bases, and 12 bases stayed unmatched. CDR3 length equals 16 residues. CDR3 sequence reads: CASSLGVGGFSHEQYF. CDR3 coding DNA: TGTGCCAGCAGTTTAGGAGTAGGGGGCTTCTCTCACGAGCAGTACTTC.

The chain uses TRBV6-1 and TRBJ2-1; no reliable D call. The CDR3 loop spans 18 amino acids. Germline CDR1 is MNHNS and CDR2 is SASEGT. Trimming removed 7 bases at V and 0 bases at J, with 22 bases between. The DNA of the CDR3 is TGTGCCAGCACTCTTTTATCCCTACCAGCGAGCTCCTACAATGAGCAGTTCTTC. It translates to CASTLLSLPASSYNEQFF.

In its sample, this clonotype was seen many times. This rearrangement joins TRBV5-1 to TRBJ1-2; the D gene is possibly TRBD1 (6 bases). The CDR3 is 17 amino acids. Germline V lookup: CDR1 SGHRS, CDR2 YFSETQ. The V gene lost 3 bases and the J gene lost 4 bases, with 22 bases spanning the gap. Written as DNA, the CDR3 is TGCGCCAGCAGCTCGGGCCCTAGGGGGATTCAGGTCTATGGCTACACCTTC. Residues: CASSSGPRGIQVYGYTF.

This clonotype has more than one count but fewer than ten. The V and J genes are TRBV5-1 and TRBJ2-3, with D hard to call. The CDR3 is 11 residues long. Trimming shortened V by 4 bases and J by 5 bases, and 5 bases separated the two germline ends. Germline V gives CDR1 SGHRS, CDR2 YFSETQ. The CDR3 DNA reads TGCGCCAGCAGCGTTCAAGATACGCAGTATTTT. Protein product: CASSVQDTQYF. The whole variable domain, filled in from reference TRBV5-1 and TRBJ2-3, reads KAGVTQTPRYLIKTRGQQVTLSCSPISGHRSVSWYQQTPGQGLQFLFEYFSETQRNKGNFPGRFSGRQFSNSRSEMNVSTLELGDSALYLCASSVQDTQYFGPGTRLTVL.

The chain recombines TRBV25-1 with TRBJ2-4; possibly TRBD1 for D (6 bases). The DNA end lines up better with TRBJ2-7; the J call may be wrong. In germline, CDR1 is MGHDK, CDR2 SYGVNS. The CDR3 length is 14 residues. In DNA, the CDR3 is TGTGCCAGCAGTGAGCAGGGGTACCCCTACGAGCAGTACTTC. Amino acids: CASSEQGYPYEQYF.

J is TRBJ1-1 and V is TRBV10-3, with 7 nucleotides matching TRBD1. This CDR3 contains 15 residues. CDR1 and CDR2 (germline): ENHRY, SYGVKD. The ends lost 2 bases at V and 2 bases at J; junction bases unmatched: 5. CDR3 DNA sequence: TGTGCCATCAGTGAGCCACAGGGGATCAACACTGAAGCTTTCTTT. Translating gives CAISEPQGINTEAFF.

V is TRBV20-1 and J is TRBJ1-1; TRBD1 agrees at 8 bases. This CDR3 has 14 residues. Trimming at V came to 6 bases and at J to 1 base, leaving 7 bases not matched to a gene. CDR1 is DFQATT, CDR2 SNEGSKA, per germline (reference sequence). CDR3 in DNA: TGCAGTGCACCCCACGGACAGGGGAACACTGAAGCTTTCTTT. Translating it yields CSAPHGQGNTEAFF.

The V gene is TRBV10-2, the J gene TRBJ1-1; unclear D gene. Germline V CDR1 and CDR2: WSHSY, SAAADI. The CDR3 covers 13 residues. Trimming took 3 bases from V and 1 from J, leaving 6 bases between them. As DNA, the CDR3 is TGCGCCAGCAGTGAACCGCCGAACACTGAAGCTTTCTTT. It translates to CASSEPPNTEAFF.

This clonotype turned up a few times. The chain links TRBV29-1 to TRBJ2-3; D is tentatively TRBD1 or TRBD2 (5 bases each). Per germline, CDR1 SQVTM and CDR2 ANQGSEA. The CDR3 has 13 residues. The germline V and J ends were trimmed by 8 bases and 7 bases, with 19 bases remaining between them. In DNA form, the CDR3 reads TGCAGCTCAAGTCCGGGGCCATCAAATACGCAGTATTTT. Protein: CSSSPGPSNTQYF.

The chain is built from TRBV27 and TRBJ1-2, with 8 nucleotides matching TRBD1. This CDR3 has 15 amino acids. Germline CDR1 is MNHEY and CDR2 is SMNVEV (reference sequence). The trim removed 2 bases at V and 8 bases at J, leaving 10 bases unmatched. The CDR3 region has the DNA TGTGCCAGCAGTTTAGAGGCTCAGGGGGCGGGCGGCTACACCTTC. Translation gives CASSLEAQGAGGYTF.

This chain links TRBV11-1 with TRBJ2-3; 10 bases fit TRBD2. The germline V gene has CDR1 SGHAT and CDR2 FQDESV (reference sequence). V dropped 2 bases and J dropped 0; count of bases not matched to a gene: 5. The CDR3 is 17 amino acids. The CDR3 spells CASSLQLAGISTDTQYF. The DNA of the CDR3 is TGTGCCAGCAGCTTACAACTAGCGGGGATAAGCACAGATACGCAGTATTTT.